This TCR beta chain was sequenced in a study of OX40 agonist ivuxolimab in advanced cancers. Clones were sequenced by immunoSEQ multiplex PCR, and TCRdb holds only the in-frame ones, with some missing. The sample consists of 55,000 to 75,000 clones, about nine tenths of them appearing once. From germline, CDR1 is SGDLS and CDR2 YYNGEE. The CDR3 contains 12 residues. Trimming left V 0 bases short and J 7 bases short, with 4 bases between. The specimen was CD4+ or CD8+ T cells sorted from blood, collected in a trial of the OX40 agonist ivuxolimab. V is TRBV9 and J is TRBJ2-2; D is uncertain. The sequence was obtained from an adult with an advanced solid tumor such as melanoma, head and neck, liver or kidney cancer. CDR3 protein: CASSVVHGELFF. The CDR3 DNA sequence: TGTGCCAGCAGCGTAGTTCACGGGGAGCTGTTTTTT. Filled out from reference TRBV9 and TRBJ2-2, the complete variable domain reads DSGVTQTPKHLITATGQRVTLRCSPRSGDLSVYWYQQSLDQGLQFLIQYYNGEERAKGNILERFSAQQFPDLHSELNLSSLELGDSALYFCASSVVHGELFFGEGSRLTVL.